This T cell receptor beta chain was captured by sequencing in a study of shared clonotypes between healthy human individuals. Findings of the study overall: Rarefaction demonstrated incomplete sorted-subset sequencing despite large depth.

TCRdb's table, derived via immunoSEQ multiplex PCR, lists solely in-frame clones and lacks some. The sample includes fewer than 2.5 million clones, roughly 93% seen only once; the top ten take roughly 0.39%. Those who donated, Caucasian adults without exception, all lived in Nashville, Tennessee. CD4+ cells yielded CD45RA+ naive and CD45RA-negative memory subsets. CDR1 and CDR2 (germline): MDHEN, SYDVKM. The length of the CDR3 is 15 residues. In regard to this clone: Its antigen is not known.

The chain recombines TRBV28 with TRBJ2-5; 11 bases line up with TRBD2. TRBJ2-7 matches the DNA end more closely, so the J call is doubtful. The specimen sequenced was naive CD4+ T cells from PBMCs. Subset indicated: CD45RA+ positively selected. The sequence was collected from a man between 18 and 35 years old in good health. Some clones in this sample may be carry-over from other donors' samples. The CDR3 DNA follows: TGTGCCAGCAGCCGTAGCGGGAGGGGACCCTACGAGCAGTACTTC. This gives the protein CASSRSGRGPYEQYF.